The entry that follows covers one T cell receptor beta chain sequence. Its antigen is unidentified. A read error is likely here: a far larger clone is one base away. These data belong to a study of shared clonotypes between healthy human individuals. Findings of the study overall: Blood alone was sampled, and tissue repertoires likely differ. Few donors restricted represented genetic and exposure-history diversity.

Trimming shortened V by 5 bases and J by 1 base, and 15 bases separated the two germline ends. This CDR3 has 16 amino acids. Per germline, CDR1 MGHDK and CDR2 SYGVNS. Some clones are missing from TCRdb's copy, which holds only in-frame ones; the method was immunoSEQ multiplex PCR. The table has 400,000 to 500,000 clones, around 79% seen once. Caucasian adults living in Nashville, Tennessee, provided all samples. The receptor was isolated from a woman between 40 and 55 years old in good health. Some clones in this sample may be carry-over from other donors' samples. The sample comprised PBMCs. V gene TRBV25-1 combines with J gene TRBJ2-1, with D maybe TRBD2 (5 bases). The CDR3 sequence is CASSHPHGGSYNEQFF. CDR3 nucleotide sequence: TGTGCCAGCAGTCACCCTCACGGAGGTTCCTACAATGAGCAGTTCTTC.